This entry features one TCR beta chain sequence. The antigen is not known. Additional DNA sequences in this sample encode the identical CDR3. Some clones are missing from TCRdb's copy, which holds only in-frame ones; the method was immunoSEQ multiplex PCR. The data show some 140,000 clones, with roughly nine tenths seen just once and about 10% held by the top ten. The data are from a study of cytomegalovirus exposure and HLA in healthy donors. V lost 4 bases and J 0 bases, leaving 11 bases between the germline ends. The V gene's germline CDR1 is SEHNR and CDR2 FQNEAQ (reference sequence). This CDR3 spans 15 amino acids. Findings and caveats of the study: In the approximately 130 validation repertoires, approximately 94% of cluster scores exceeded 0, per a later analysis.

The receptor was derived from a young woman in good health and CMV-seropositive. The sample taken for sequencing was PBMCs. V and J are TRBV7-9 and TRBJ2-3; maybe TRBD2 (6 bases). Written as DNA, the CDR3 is TGTGCCAGCAGCTCATTGGGGGGTAGCACAGATACGCAGTATTTT. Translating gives CASSSLGGSTDTQYF.